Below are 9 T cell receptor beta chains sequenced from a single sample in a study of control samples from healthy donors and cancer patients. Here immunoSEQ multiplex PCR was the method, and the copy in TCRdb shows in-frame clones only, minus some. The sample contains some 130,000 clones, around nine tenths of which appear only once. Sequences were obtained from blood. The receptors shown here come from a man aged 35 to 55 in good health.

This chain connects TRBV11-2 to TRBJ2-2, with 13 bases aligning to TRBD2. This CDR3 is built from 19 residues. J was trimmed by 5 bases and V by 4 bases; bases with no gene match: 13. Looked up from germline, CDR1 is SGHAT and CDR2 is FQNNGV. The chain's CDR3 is CASSSTTTSGGAITGELFF. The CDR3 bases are TGTGCCAGCAGCTCGACCACCACTAGCGGGGGGGCCATAACCGGGGAGCTGTTTTTT.

The CDR3 DNA is TGTGCCAGCAGTTTGGCAGGTGACAATCAGCCCCAGCATTTT. It codes for CASSLAGDNQPQHF. This sequence joins TRBV28 and TRBJ1-5; D is undetermined. Per germline, CDR1 MDHEN and CDR2 SYDVKM. Trimming took 3 bases from V and 3 from J, leaving 9 bases between them. There are 14 residues in the CDR3.

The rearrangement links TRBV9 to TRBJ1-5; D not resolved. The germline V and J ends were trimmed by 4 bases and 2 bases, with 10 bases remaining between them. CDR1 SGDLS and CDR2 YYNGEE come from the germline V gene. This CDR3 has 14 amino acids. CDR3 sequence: CASSPSVGNQPQHF. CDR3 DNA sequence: TGTGCCAGCAGCCCTAGCGTGGGCAATCAGCCCCAGCATTTT.

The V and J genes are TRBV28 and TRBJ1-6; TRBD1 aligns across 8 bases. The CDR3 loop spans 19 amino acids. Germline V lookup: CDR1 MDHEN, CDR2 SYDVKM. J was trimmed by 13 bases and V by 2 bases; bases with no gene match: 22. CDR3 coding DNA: TGTGCCAGCAGTTTACGGCGGGGGGGGCGGGACAGGTATTTGGTCCCCCTCCACTTT. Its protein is CASSLRRGGRDRYLVPLHF.

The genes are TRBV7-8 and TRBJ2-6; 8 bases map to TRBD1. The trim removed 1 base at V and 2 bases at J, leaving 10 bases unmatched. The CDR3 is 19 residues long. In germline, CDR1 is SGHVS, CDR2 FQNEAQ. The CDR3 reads CASSLGSGGGFAGANVLTF. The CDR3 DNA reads TGTGCCAGCAGCTTAGGGTCAGGGGGCGGTTTTGCTGGGGCCAACGTCCTGACTTTC.

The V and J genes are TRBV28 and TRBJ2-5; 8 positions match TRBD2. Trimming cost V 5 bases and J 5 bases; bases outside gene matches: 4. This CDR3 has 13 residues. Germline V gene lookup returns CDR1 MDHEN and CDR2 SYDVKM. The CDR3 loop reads CASSPGGGETQYF. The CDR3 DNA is TGTGCCAGCAGTCCCGGGGGGGGTGAGACCCAGTACTTC.

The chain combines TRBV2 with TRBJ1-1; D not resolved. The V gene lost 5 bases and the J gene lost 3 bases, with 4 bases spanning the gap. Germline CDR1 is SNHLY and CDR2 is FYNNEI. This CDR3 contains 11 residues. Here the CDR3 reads CASSQYTEAFF. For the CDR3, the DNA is TGTGCCAGCAGTCAATACACTGAAGCTTTCTTT.

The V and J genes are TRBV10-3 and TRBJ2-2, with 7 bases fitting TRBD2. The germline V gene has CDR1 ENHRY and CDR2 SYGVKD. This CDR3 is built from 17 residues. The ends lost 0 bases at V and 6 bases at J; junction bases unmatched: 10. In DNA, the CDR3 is TGTGCCATCAGTGAGTCGGTTAGCGGGTGGAGTGCCGGGGAGCTGTTTTTT. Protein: CAISESVSGWSAGELFF.

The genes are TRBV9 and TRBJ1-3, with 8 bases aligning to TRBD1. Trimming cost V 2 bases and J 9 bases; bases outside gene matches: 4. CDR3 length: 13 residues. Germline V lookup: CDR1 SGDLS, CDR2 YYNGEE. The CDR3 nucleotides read TGTGCCAGCAGCGTCCACAGGGGGACCACCATATATTTT. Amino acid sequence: CASSVHRGTTIYF.